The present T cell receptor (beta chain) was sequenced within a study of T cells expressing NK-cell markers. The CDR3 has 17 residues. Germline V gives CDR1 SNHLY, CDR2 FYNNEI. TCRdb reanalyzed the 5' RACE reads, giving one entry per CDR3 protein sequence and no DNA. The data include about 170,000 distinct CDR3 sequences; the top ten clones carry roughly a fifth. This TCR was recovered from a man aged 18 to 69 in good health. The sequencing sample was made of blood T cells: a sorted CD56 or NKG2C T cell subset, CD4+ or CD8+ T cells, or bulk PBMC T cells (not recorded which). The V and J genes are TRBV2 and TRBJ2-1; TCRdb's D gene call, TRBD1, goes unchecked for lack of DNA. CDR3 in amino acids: CASSASQGGGDYNEQFF.